Shown below are 32 T cell receptor beta chains from a single sample sequenced in a study of T cell responses to AZD1222 COVID-19 vaccine. The assay was immunoSEQ multiplex PCR, and TCRdb's table has in-frame clones only and misses some. The repertoire consists of around 140,000 clones, with 80% to 95% occurring once and the leading ten covering about 1.9%. Sequencing used peripheral blood, obtained 28 days after the second AZD1222 dose. Every receptor here comes from an adult who received the AZD1222 COVID-19 vaccine.

This clone was recorded only once. The rearrangement joins TRBV19 to TRBJ1-3; D is ambiguous. The CDR3 sequence is 12 residues long. CDR1 LNHDA and CDR2 SQIVND come from the germline V gene (reference sequence). Trimming stripped 5 bases from V and 4 bases from J, with 6 bases between. CDR3 DNA sequence: TGTGCCAGTAGTCGCTCAGGAAACACCATATATTTT. Protein product: CASSRSGNTIYF.

V gene TRBV5-1 combines with J gene TRBJ1-1; D might be TRBD1 (6 bases). Germline CDR1 reads SGHRS; CDR2 reads YFSETQ. The ends were cut back, 0 bases at V and 8 bases at J, with 14 bases in the middle. CDR3 length: 14 residues. This chain's CDR3 is CASSLGGQQGEAFF. The DNA for the CDR3 is TGCGCCAGCAGCTTGGGCGGACAGCAGGGGGAAGCTTTCTTT.

J is TRBJ2-7 and V is TRBV7-9; tentatively, D is TRBD1 (6 bases). Deletions cut 3 bases from V and 6 bases from J, with 12 bases between. Per the germline V gene, CDR1 is SEHNR and CDR2 is FQNEAQ (reference sequence). The CDR3 has 13 amino acids. The CDR3 coding sequence is TGTGCCAGCAGCTTCACACAGGGCCTCGAGCAGTACTTC. It codes for CASSFTQGLEQYF.

The genes are TRBV3-1 (or the pseudogene TRBV3-2) and TRBJ2-3; D assignment may be TRBD1 or TRBD2 (5 bases each). Per the germline V gene, CDR1 is LGHDT and CDR2 is YNNKEL (reference sequence). The V gene lost 4 bases and the J gene lost 1 base, with 15 bases spanning the gap. The CDR3 loop spans 16 amino acids. CDR3 in DNA: TGTGCCAGCAGCCTTCGAGTGGGGGATGGCACAGATACGCAGTATTTT. Protein: CASSLRVGDGTDTQYF.

The DNA for the CDR3 is TGCGCCAGCAGGGGGTTTCGACAGGGGGACACCGGGGAGCTGTTTTTT. Protein product: CASRGFRQGDTGELFF. The chain employs TRBV5-1 and TRBJ2-2; 9 positions match TRBD1. Trimming at V came to 5 bases and at J to 3 bases, leaving 8 bases not matched to a gene. Germline V lookup: CDR1 SGHRS, CDR2 YFSETQ. CDR3 length equals 16 residues.

The chain employs TRBV7-6 and TRBJ2-5, with 12 bases aligning to TRBD2. Germline assignment: CDR1 SGHVS and CDR2 FNYEAQ. This CDR3 region has 15 residues. Trimming cost V 2 bases and J 5 bases; bases outside gene matches: 3. The CDR3 DNA follows: TGTGCCAGCAGCTTACTAGCGGGGGGGCGGGAGACCCAGTACTTC. Translating it yields CASSLLAGGRETQYF.

As concerns this clone: A read error may produce the germline difference seen at one junction end. This chain joins TRBV19 and TRBJ1-1; D is uncertain. The CDR3 is 14 residues long. CDR1 LNHDA and CDR2 SQIVND come from the germline V gene (reference sequence). CDR3 sequence: CASSISGVPITESF. The CDR3 DNA reads TGTGCCAGTAGTATTTCCGGGGTCCCTATAACAGAGTCCTTT.

The chain links TRBV18 to TRBJ2-1, with a possible D match to TRBD2 (5 bases). The CDR3 covers 15 residues. Germline V lookup: CDR1 KGHSH, CDR2 LQKENI. Trimming removed 5 bases at V and 2 bases at J, with 13 bases between. The CDR3 nucleotides are TGTGCCAGCTCAACACTAGAAGGGACCTACAATGAGCAGTTCTTC. Translation gives CASSTLEGTYNEQFF.

V and J are TRBV5-4 and TRBJ2-3, with a possible D match to TRBD2 (6 bases). The germline CDR1 and CDR2 sequences are SGHNT and YYREEE (reference sequence). The CDR3 extends over 15 amino acids. Between the trimmed V and J ends, which lost 4 bases and 3 bases, there was a span of 15 bases. The chain's CDR3 is CASSTGGIRTDTQYF. In DNA, the CDR3 is TGTGCCAGCAGCACTGGGGGGATTCGGACAGATACGCAGTATTTT.

The chain is built from TRBV5-1 and TRBJ1-4; the D is unclear. Germline CDR1 and CDR2: SGHRS and YFSETQ. Trimming cost V 1 base and J 3 bases, with 10 bases left between them. This CDR3 contains 15 residues. CDR3 region: CASSLQSQANEKLFF. CDR3 DNA sequence: TGCGCCAGCAGCTTGCAGAGTCAGGCTAATGAAAAACTGTTTTTT.

The chain joins TRBV6-5 to TRBJ1-1, with 8 bases that match TRBD1. V trimming: 0 bases; J trimming: 1 base; junction bases outside the gene matches: 1. The CDR3 runs 15 residues. Germline CDR1 MNHEY, CDR2 SVGAGI. The CDR3 here is CASSYSQGANTEAFF. CDR3 bases: TGTGCCAGCAGTTACTCGCAGGGGGCGAACACTGAAGCTTTCTTT.

This clone has just a few counts. The genes are TRBV30 and TRBJ2-7, with TRBD2 matching over 10 bases. Germline V CDR1 and CDR2: GTSNPN, SVGIG (reference sequence). This CDR3 region has 13 residues. V lost 8 bases, J lost 1 base, and 5 bases stayed unmatched. The CDR3 coding sequence is TGTGCCGGTAGGACTAGCGGATCCTACGAGCAGTACGTC. Protein sequence: CAGRTSGSYEQYV.

The chain couples TRBV6-5 to TRBJ1-1, with D possibly matching TRBD1 (5 bases). The germline CDR1 and CDR2 sequences are MNHEY and SVGAGI. V lost 2 bases to trimming and J lost 4 bases, with 14 bases between them. The CDR3 is 15 residues long. DNA of the CDR3: TGTGCCAGCAGTTACGGGGGGGGGTTCCCCACTGAAGCTTTCTTT. It codes for CASSYGGGFPTEAFF.

The rearrangement joins TRBV30 to TRBJ1-1, with 7 positions matching TRBD1. CDR3 length: 13 residues. Looked up from germline, CDR1 is GTSNPN and CDR2 is SVGIG (reference sequence). Unmatched junction bases numbered 3, after V lost 2 bases and J lost 3 bases. CDR3 DNA sequence: TGTGCCTGGAGTCCTCAGGGGGACACTGAAGCTTTCTTT. Translating gives CAWSPQGDTEAFF.

This rearrangement joins TRBV24-1 to TRBJ2-3; the match to TRBD2 covers 12 bases. The CDR3 totals 16 residues. Germline V lookup: CDR1 KGHDR, CDR2 SFDVKD. V lost 6 bases to trimming and J lost 3 bases; unmatched junction nucleotides: 6. This CDR3 is CATSRRTSGKTDTQYF. CDR3 nucleotides: TGTGCCACCAGTCGCAGGACTAGCGGGAAGACAGATACGCAGTATTTT.

The chain combines TRBV5-6 with TRBJ2-7; TRBD1 agrees at 9 bases. V was pared by 2 bases and J by 3 bases, with 9 bases of the junction left unmatched. This CDR3 is built from 16 residues. The V gene's germline CDR1 is SGHDT and CDR2 YYEEEE. As DNA, the CDR3 is TGTGCCAGCAGCTTTTGGTGGGACAGGGCCCTCTACGAGCAGTACGTC. Protein sequence: CASSFWWDRALYEQYV.

The chain employs TRBV5-4 and TRBJ2-3, with 11 bases lining up with TRBD1. Germline trimming cut 3 bases from V and 7 bases from J; bases unmatched to any gene: 4. Germline values: CDR1 SGHNT, CDR2 YYREEE (reference sequence). The CDR3 runs to 14 residues. The CDR3 region is CASSSGQGVNTQYF. As DNA, the CDR3 is TGTGCCAGCAGCTCGGGACAGGGGGTAAATACGCAGTATTTT.

The V and J genes are TRBV19 and TRBJ1-1; D is possibly TRBD1 (5 bases). The germline V gene has CDR1 LNHDA and CDR2 SQIVND (reference sequence). Trimming cost V 3 bases and J 3 bases, with 11 bases left between them. CDR3 length equals 14 residues. DNA for the CDR3: TGTGCCAGTAGTATGTCAGGGTTCGACACTGAAGCTTTCTTT. This encodes CASSMSGFDTEAFF.

This sequence joins TRBV27 and TRBJ2-6; D gene unclear. V dropped 5 bases and J dropped 2 bases, with 13 bases sitting between them. This CDR3 region has 16 residues. Germline V gives CDR1 MNHEY, CDR2 SMNVEV (reference sequence). The CDR3 DNA follows: TGTGCCAGCAGTCCGAGGAGCTCGACTGGGGCCAACGTCCTGACTTTC. It encodes CASSPRSSTGANVLTF.

V usage is TRBV27 and J usage is TRBJ2-5; 9 positions agree with TRBD2. The CDR3 is made up of 18 amino acids. Germline loops: CDR1 MNHEY, CDR2 SMNVEV (reference sequence). After removal of 2 bases from V and 4 bases from J, the junction contained 14 bases not matched to a gene. The CDR3 DNA sequence: TGTGCCAGCAGTTTACTCCCACCAAGCGGGAGGTTCCGAGAGACCCAGTACTTC. As protein: CASSLLPPSGRFRETQYF.

The gene calls are TRBV6-5 and TRBJ1-1; D is ambiguous. CDR1 and CDR2 from the germline V gene are MNHEY and SVGAGI. This CDR3 spans 16 amino acids. V lost 2 bases and J 3 bases, leaving 16 bases between the germline ends. CDR3 sequence: CASSYDGVGKDTEAFF. The CDR3 bases are TGTGCCAGCAGTTACGACGGGGTAGGGAAGGACACTGAAGCTTTCTTT.

The J gene is TRBJ2-6, the V gene TRBV5-6; D gene unclear. Trimming removed 5 bases at V and 0 bases at J, with 9 bases between. Germline V CDR1 and CDR2: SGHDT, YYEEEE. The CDR3 is 15 amino acids. The chain's CDR3 is CASRPGSSGANVLTF. For the CDR3, the DNA is TGTGCCAGCAGGCCCGGTAGCTCTGGGGCCAACGTCCTGACTTTC.

The J gene is TRBJ1-6, the V gene TRBV6-4; tentative D call: TRBD1 (5 bases). The CDR3 sequence is 15 residues long. V gave up 4 bases and J gave up 7 bases, with 14 bases separating them. CDR1 and CDR2 from the germline V gene are MRHNA and SNTAGT. The CDR3 region is CASSALGGYNSPLHF. CDR3 coding DNA: TGTGCCAGCAGTGCCCTCGGGGGATACAATTCACCCCTCCACTTT.

The J gene is TRBJ1-4, the V gene TRBV7-9, with D unresolved. This CDR3 spans 15 amino acids. The germline V and J ends were trimmed by 4 bases and 0 bases, with 9 bases remaining between them. CDR1 is SEHNR and CDR2 is FQNEAQ in the germline V gene (reference sequence). In DNA form, the CDR3 reads TGTGCCAGCAGCTCCGACGGGGCAACTAATGAAAAACTGTTTTTT. The encoded protein is CASSSDGATNEKLFF.

The rearrangement links TRBV9 to TRBJ1-1, with D hard to call. With 0 bases removed from V and 10 bases from J, the gap between germline ends came to 13 bases. Germline CDR1 reads SGDLS; CDR2 reads YYNGEE. The CDR3 runs to 13 residues. For the CDR3, the DNA is TGTGCCAGCAGCGTAGGGGCAGGAGGGATAGCTTTCTTT. The encoded protein is CASSVGAGGIAFF.

The chain is built from TRBV5-1 and TRBJ1-1; no reliable D call. CDR1 is SGHRS, CDR2 YFSETQ, per germline. V lost 5 bases, J lost 12 bases, and 26 bases lay in between. The CDR3 totals 15 residues. The CDR3 DNA follows: TGCGCCAGCAGTGACCACTTGGCGGGGAGTAAGACGACTTTCTTT. It yields the protein CASSDHLAGSKTTFF.

The V call is TRBV6-5, the J call TRBJ1-2, with 10 bases that match TRBD1. This CDR3 comprises 13 residues. V trimming: 10 bases; J trimming: 3 bases; junction bases outside the gene matches: 5. In germline, CDR1 is MNHEY, CDR2 SVGAGI. CDR3 nucleotides: TGTGCCACCAAGGACAGGGGGGACTATGGCTACACCTTC. Translating it yields CATKDRGDYGYTF.

V gene TRBV27 combines with J gene TRBJ1-1, with D possibly TRBD1 on 5 matching bases. V dropped 7 bases and J dropped 4 bases, with 13 bases sitting between them. Per germline, CDR1 MNHEY and CDR2 SMNVEV (reference sequence). This CDR3 has 13 residues. The CDR3 region has the DNA TGTGCCAGCACCCCAGGGTGGGGCACTGAAGCTTTCTTT. It codes for CASTPGWGTEAFF.

The rearrangement joins TRBV19 to TRBJ1-6; the match to TRBD1 covers 8 bases. V shed 6 bases, J shed 3 bases, and the junction held 4 bases outside the gene matches. This CDR3 region has 15 residues. CDR1 and CDR2 from the germline V gene are LNHDA and SQIVND (reference sequence). The chain's CDR3 is CASRQGANYNSPLHF. The CDR3 DNA reads as TGTGCCAGTAGGCAGGGGGCGAACTATAATTCACCCCTCCACTTT.

The gene calls are TRBV5-5 and TRBJ2-7, with 7 bases fitting TRBD1. The germline V gene has CDR1 SGHKS and CDR2 YYEKEE (reference sequence). CDR3 length equals 14 residues. Trimming cost V 4 bases and J 7 bases; bases outside gene matches: 11. The CDR3 here is CASSPTGTAEEQYF. The CDR3 DNA reads as TGTGCCAGCAGCCCTACCGGGACAGCAGAGGAGCAGTACTTC.

The chain joins TRBV6-5 to TRBJ1-2, with D tentatively TRBD1 (5 bases). V lost 6 bases and J 8 bases, leaving 19 bases between the germline ends. Germline CDR1 MNHEY, CDR2 SVGAGI. CDR3 length: 14 amino acids. The CDR3 is CASSPTGTQVGYTF. In nucleotides, the CDR3 is TGTGCCAGCAGCCCGACCGGGACCCAGGTCGGCTACACCTTC.

The chain carries TRBV10-3 and TRBJ1-1; 9 bases align to TRBD1. This CDR3 is 14 amino acids long. CDR1 is ENHRY, CDR2 SYGVKD, per germline. The ends lost 8 bases at V and 6 bases at J; junction bases unmatched: 10. For the CDR3, the DNA is TGTGCCATCGGGGACAGGGCAAGACGTGCTGAAGCTTTCTTT. This codes for CAIGDRARRAEAFF.